The next 17 T cell receptor beta chains were all read from a single sample in a study of T cells in localized non-small cell lung cancer. Method: immunoSEQ multiplex PCR; TCRdb's copy keeps in-frame clones and lacks some. The sample lists more than 950 clones; about 20% were seen once. The sequenced sample was lung tumor tissue, obtained before any cancer treatment. The receptor source for this set is an older male donor with stage I squamous cell lung carcinoma.

The V gene is TRBV6-8, the J gene TRBJ2-1; no clear D. This CDR3 spans 12 amino acids. V lost 0 bases and J lost 5, with 2 bases in between. The V gene's germline CDR1 is MNHGY and CDR2 SAAAGT. CDR3 region: CASSYSDNEQFF. The DNA for the CDR3 is TGTGCCAGCAGTTACTCTGACAATGAGCAGTTCTTC.

The chain combines TRBV19 with TRBJ2-5, with D possibly TRBD2 on 7 matching bases. The CDR3 has 14 residues. Germline loops: CDR1 LNHDA, CDR2 SQIVND (reference sequence). V dropped 1 base and J dropped 5 bases, with 11 bases sitting between them. The CDR3 reads CASSIGGGRETQYF. In DNA, the CDR3 is TGTGCCAGTAGTATAGGCGGGGGCCGGGAGACCCAGTACTTC.

V and J are TRBV10-2 and TRBJ2-7; the D call may be TRBD1 or TRBD2 (5 bases each). Per the germline V gene, CDR1 is WSHSY and CDR2 is SAAADI. The CDR3 length is 12 residues. Between the trimmed V and J ends, which lost 8 bases and 5 bases, there was a span of 13 bases. The CDR3 sequence is CASLGVGNEQYF. In DNA form, the CDR3 reads TGCGCCAGCCTGGGGGTAGGAAACGAGCAGTACTTC.

This chain connects TRBV25-1 to TRBJ2-3; 9 positions agree with TRBD2. Per germline, CDR1 MGHDK and CDR2 SYGVNS. The CDR3 length is 14 residues. The ends lost 8 bases at V and 1 base at J; junction bases unmatched: 4. The CDR3 DNA reads TGTGCCAGCGCGCCTAGCGGGGGCACAGATACGCAGTATTTT. Translating it yields CASAPSGGTDTQYF.

V and J are TRBV11-3 and TRBJ1-2; tentative D call: TRBD1 (6 bases). Trimming stripped 3 bases from V and 2 bases from J, with 10 bases between. This CDR3 spans 14 amino acids. Germline CDR1 and CDR2: SGHNT and YENEEA. CDR3 amino acids: CASSFAGTNYGYTF. The CDR3 DNA follows: TGTGCCAGCAGCTTCGCCGGGACAAACTATGGCTACACCTTC.

This rearrangement joins TRBV14 to TRBJ2-7; TRBD2 matches at 14 bases. The V and J ends lost 4 bases and 5 bases, in that order; junction bases with no gene match: 4. This CDR3 has 15 amino acids. Germline V CDR1 and CDR2: SGHDN, FVKESK. The CDR3 sequence: CASSPGLAGVHEQYF. In DNA, the CDR3 is TGTGCCAGCAGCCCGGGACTAGCGGGAGTGCACGAGCAGTACTTC.

The V and J genes are TRBV9 and TRBJ2-1, with TRBD2 identical over 8 bases. Germline V gene data show CDR1 as SGDLS and CDR2 as YYNGEE. Losses at the gene ends were 3 bases for V and 0 bases for J; bases not matched to a gene: 5. CDR3 size: 16 residues. CDR3 in amino acids: CASSAPLADSYNEQFF. The CDR3 coding sequence is TGTGCCAGCAGCGCCCCACTAGCGGACTCCTACAATGAGCAGTTCTTC. The variable domain in full, with the rest retrieved from reference TRBV9 and TRBJ2-1, is DSGVTQTPKHLITATGQRVTLRCSPRSGDLSVYWYQQSLDQGLQFLIQYYNGEERAKGNILERFSAQQFPDLHSELNLSSLELGDSALYFCASSAPLADSYNEQFFGPGTRLTVL.

In its sample, this clone is medium-sized. The DNA of the CDR3 is TGCGCCAGCAGCCAAGATGTCCGACTGTTGAACACTGAAGCTTTCTTT. Protein product: CASSQDVRLLNTEAFF. The genes are TRBV4-1 and TRBJ1-1; D ambiguous. Germline-derived CDR1 and CDR2 are MGHRA and YSYEKL. The CDR3 is 16 amino acids. V was cut by 0 bases and J by 0 bases, with 11 bases left in between.

This clone was recorded only once. The chain combines TRBV29-1 with TRBJ2-1; the match to TRBD2 covers 9 bases. CDR3 length: 15 amino acids. V lost 4 bases to trimming and J lost 7 bases; unmatched junction nucleotides: 11. In germline, CDR1 is SQVTM, CDR2 ANQGSEA. The CDR3 sequence is CSVGYSLAGGNEQFF. Here the CDR3 DNA reads TGCAGCGTTGGATACTCTCTCGCGGGGGGGAATGAGCAGTTCTTC.

The chain links TRBV18 to TRBJ1-2, with D uncertain. This CDR3 is built from 14 residues. Germline CDR1 reads KGHSH; CDR2 reads LQKENI. Trimming shortened V by 4 bases and J by 4 bases, and 13 bases separated the two germline ends. The CDR3 DNA reads as TGTGCCAGCTCACAAGCAGGTCCCTCCTATGGCTACACCTTC. It codes for CASSQAGPSYGYTF.

The chain combines TRBV18 with TRBJ1-1, with 7 positions matching TRBD1. The CDR3 sequence is 14 residues long. The J segment lost 1 base and the V segment lost 8 bases, leaving 7 bases of the junction unmatched. In germline, CDR1 is KGHSH, CDR2 LQKENI. The CDR3 loop is CASLQGMGNTEAFF. The DNA of the CDR3 is TGTGCCAGCCTACAGGGGATGGGGAACACTGAAGCTTTCTTT.

The CDR3 protein is CASSDVEQRDFSGNTIYF. The CDR3, as DNA: TGTGCCAGCAGCGACGTAGAACAGCGAGACTTCTCTGGAAACACCATATATTTT. V usage is TRBV9 and J usage is TRBJ1-3; no firm D call. V was shortened by 3 bases and J by 0 bases, with 19 bases between the two germline ends. This CDR3 contains 18 residues. From germline, CDR1 is SGDLS and CDR2 YYNGEE.

CDR3 nucleotides: TGTGCCAGCAGCTCCGGGACGTTGAACACTGAAGCTTTCTTT. Translation: CASSSGTLNTEAFF. The rearrangement uses TRBV11-3 and TRBJ1-1; weak D call: TRBD1 (5 bases). The CDR3 consists of 14 residues. The ends were cut back, 4 bases at V and 0 bases at J, with 9 bases in the middle. Germline CDR1 is SGHNT and CDR2 is YENEEA.

The rearrangement links TRBV9 to TRBJ1-6; tentatively, D is TRBD1 (6 bases). Germline V CDR1 and CDR2: SGDLS, YYNGEE. The CDR3 runs 12 residues. Trimming left V 8 bases short and J 7 bases short, with 10 bases between. The CDR3 reads CASGQGNSPLHF. In DNA form, the CDR3 reads TGTGCCAGTGGGCAGGGGAATTCACCCCTCCACTTT.

This chain links TRBV28 with TRBJ2-1; D is unresolved. In germline, CDR1 is MDHEN, CDR2 SYDVKM. The length of the CDR3 is 14 residues. V lost 6 bases to trimming and J lost 4 bases, with 13 bases between them. The CDR3 region is CASSHLDGYNEQFF. CDR3 nucleotides: TGTGCCAGCAGCCATCTGGACGGATACAATGAGCAGTTCTTC.

In its sample, this clone was seen a few times. This sequence joins TRBV11-3 and TRBJ2-1, with D possibly called TRBD1 or TRBD2 (5 bases each). Trimming shortened V by 5 bases and J by 8 bases, and 16 bases separated the two germline ends. This CDR3 contains 14 residues. Germline-derived CDR1 and CDR2 are SGHNT and YENEEA. CDR3 DNA: TGTGCCAGCAGCACTACTGACAGCGGCGATGAGCAGTTCTTC. Its translation: CASSTTDSGDEQFF.

This clone has just a few counts. The genes are TRBV6-8 and TRBJ1-6; possible D gene TRBD1, 5 bases. Germline CDR1 reads MNHGY; CDR2 reads SAAAGT. The V gene lost 0 bases and the J gene lost 14 bases, with 20 bases spanning the gap. This CDR3 has 16 residues. CDR3 sequence (DNA): TGTGCCAGCAGTTACTCTAACGACAGCCCCTGGGATTCCCTCCACTTT. Residues: CASSYSNDSPWDSLHF.